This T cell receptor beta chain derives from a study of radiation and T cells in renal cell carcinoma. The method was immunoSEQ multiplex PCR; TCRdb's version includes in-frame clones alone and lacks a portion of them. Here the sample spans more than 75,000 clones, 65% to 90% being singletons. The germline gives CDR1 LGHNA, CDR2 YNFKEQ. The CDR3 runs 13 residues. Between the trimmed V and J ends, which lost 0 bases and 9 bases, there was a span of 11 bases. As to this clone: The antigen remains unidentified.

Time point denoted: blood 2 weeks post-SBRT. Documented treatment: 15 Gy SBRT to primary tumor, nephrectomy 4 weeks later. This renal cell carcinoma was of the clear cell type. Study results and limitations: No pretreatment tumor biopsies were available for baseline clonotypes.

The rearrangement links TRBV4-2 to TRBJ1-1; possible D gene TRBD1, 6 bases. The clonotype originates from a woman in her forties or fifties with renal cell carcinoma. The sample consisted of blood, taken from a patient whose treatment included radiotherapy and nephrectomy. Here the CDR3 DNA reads TGTGCCAGCAGCCAAGAAGGTACAGGGAAAGCTTTCTTT. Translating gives CASSQEGTGKAFF.